A single T cell receptor (beta chain) is shown here with its context. Its antigen remains unidentified. Both iRepertoire HTBI primers and Arm-PCR of CDR3 regions were used to build the TCR beta libraries. TCRdb analysed the multiplex PCR reads with MiXCR anew, one entry per CDR3 protein. Of 580,000 or so distinct CDR3 sequences in the sample, roughly a sixth are singletons; the top ten hold 12%. J lost 8 bases, V lost 3 bases, and 8 bases had no gene match. The CDR3 contains 14 residues. Germline-derived CDR1 and CDR2 are MGHRA and YSYEKL. This record comes from a study of regulatory T cells in long-lasting Graves disease. Notes on the study in general: Researchers reported studying only peripheral blood, not thyroid tissue.

Documented time point: newly diagnosed GD, antithyroid drugs for less than 3 months. Scientists built the TCR library using RNA that was extracted from PBMCs. This same sample was also taken into another study, of T cells in Graves' hyperthyroidism and ophthalmopathy.

The material sequenced was peripheral blood mononuclear cells (PBMCs), taken at new diagnosis, from a patient treated with antithyroid drugs. The TCR was taken from a man younger than 30 with Graves disease. The V and J genes are TRBV4-1 and TRBJ2-5; 8 positions agree with TRBD2. The CDR3: CASSHPLAGGTQYF. The CDR3 nucleotides are TGCGCCAGCAGCCATCCTTTGGCGGGGGGAACCCAGTACTTC.